What follows is one T cell receptor (beta chain) and its context. Its antigen is unknown. The PCR was carried out with 60 Vbeta primers and 13 Jbeta primers. Profiled with immunoSEQ multiplex PCR; TCRdb holds only in-frame clones, not every one. Counted here are about 190,000 clones, over 70% occurring once; the ten biggest clones make up 1.5% to 2%. The CDR3 extends over 19 amino acids. With 5 bases clipped from V and 2 bases from J, the junction kept 20 bases outside the gene matches. Germline lookup yields CDR1 SGHTA and CDR2 FQGNSA. This entry is derived from a study of cytomegalovirus exposure and HLA in healthy donors. Study-wide background: An earlier analysis found some 100 million unique TCR beta sequences from approximately 190 million T cells.

General study findings and limits: Prior analysis indicated that the majority of TCR beta V segments exhibited productivity approximately 90% or approximately 30% of the time. There were about 160 TCR beta chains listed as cytomegalovirus-associated. V- and J-gene trimming of TCR beta was linked (in a later analysis) to a missense DCLRE1C variant.

Sequencing was carried out using PBMCs. The source of this sequence is a man between 35 and 55 years old in good health and CMV-seropositive. The chain has TRBV7-2 and TRBJ2-7; 8 bases fit TRBD2. Here the CDR3 DNA reads TGTGCCAGCAGCCTAGTCATCGGTCGGAGCGGGAGTCGGGCCTACGAGCAGTACTTC. As protein: CASSLVIGRSGSRAYEQYF.